A single sample gave rise to the 22 T cell receptor beta chains below, sequenced in a study of T cell responses to AZD1222 COVID-19 vaccine (dated by TCRdb to the early 2020s). The method behind the library was the immunoSEQ multiplex PCR assay. TCRdb's version of the immuneACCESS table is confined to in-frame rearrangements and falls short of the full clone set. An unresolved V gene accounts for under half of the shortfall where checked; the remainder is of unknown origin. This sample lists 150,000 to 200,000 clones; around nine tenths were detected once. The ten largest clones take up 11% of the sample. The time point label on this specimen signifies: about 28 days (+/-7) after the second vaccine dose. This specimen consisted of peripheral blood, obtained 28 days after the second AZD1222 dose. All receptors come from an adult who received the AZD1222 COVID-19 vaccine.

This clone came up once. At the DNA level, this CDR3 is encoded by other sequences in the same sample as well. CDR3 nucleotide sequence: TGTGCCAGCAGCCAAGGTTCCTACGAGCAGTACTTC. Translating gives CASSQGSYEQYF. V and J are TRBV3-1 (or the pseudogene TRBV3-2) and TRBJ2-7; D unclear. Trimming removed 1 base from V and 1 base from J, with 2 bases in between. The germline CDR1 and CDR2 sequences are LGHDT and YNNKEL (reference sequence). The CDR3 spans 12 residues.

The chain has TRBV6-2 or TRBV6-3 and TRBJ2-4; 8 bases map to TRBD2. The CDR3 loop spans 18 amino acids. In germline, CDR1 is MNHEY, CDR2 SVGEGT. Trimming took 0 bases from V and 3 from J; bases not matched to a gene: 10. The CDR3, as DNA: TGTGCCAGCAGTTACTCGAGTGGCGGGGGGTCCTTCAAAAACATTCAGTACTTC. Protein: CASSYSSGGGSFKNIQYF.

The chain carries TRBV11-2 and TRBJ2-3; unclear D gene. The CDR3 is made up of 13 amino acids. Looked up from germline, CDR1 is SGHAT and CDR2 is FQNNGV. Trimming took off 9 bases at V and 4 bases at J, with 14 bases between the two ends. CDR3 in DNA: TGTGCCAGTCTTTTAGGCGTCTCAGATACGCAGTATTTT. This codes for CASLLGVSDTQYF. The full variable domain, its missing parts supplied by reference TRBV11-2 and TRBJ2-3, is EAGVAQSPRYKIIEKRQSVAFWCNPISGHATLYWYQQILGQGPKLLIQFQNNGVVDDSQLPKDRFSAERLKGVDSTLKIQPAKLEDSAVYLCASLLGVSDTQYFGPGTRLTVL.

This clone was observed once. Within the sample, other DNA sequences also encode this same CDR3. The CDR3 loop reads CASSESGRDEQYF. In nucleotides, the CDR3 is TGCGCCAGCAGTGAGTCAGGCCGGGACGAGCAGTACTTC. The chain employs TRBV10-1 and TRBJ2-7; D is ambiguous. Trimming shortened V by 0 bases and J by 5 bases, and 8 bases separated the two germline ends. Germline values: CDR1 WNHNN, CDR2 SYGVQD (reference sequence). CDR3 length: 13 amino acids.

The V and J genes are TRBV13 and TRBJ2-3, with TRBD1 matching 9 bases. V lost 4 bases to trimming and J lost 2 bases; unmatched junction nucleotides: 10. The CDR3 sequence is 17 residues long. Germline V lookup: CDR1 PRHDT, CDR2 FYEKMQ (reference sequence). The CDR3: CASSSRTGTGNTDTQYF. CDR3 sequence (DNA): TGTGCCAGCAGCTCGAGAACCGGGACAGGGAACACAGATACGCAGTATTTT.

The chain has TRBV5-8 and TRBJ1-2; the D gene is possibly TRBD1 (6 bases). The CDR3 extends over 14 amino acids. Trimming stripped 0 bases from V and 5 bases from J, with 11 bases between. Germline loops: CDR1 SGHTS, CDR2 YDEGEE. The CDR3 coding sequence is TGTGCCAGCAGCTTGGACAGGGTGGCATATGGCTACACCTTC. Its translation: CASSLDRVAYGYTF.

This clone has only a few counts. The same CDR3 is also encoded by other DNA sequences in this sample. The chain employs TRBV2 and TRBJ1-5; 8 bases map to TRBD1. The germline V gene has CDR1 SNHLY and CDR2 FYNNEI. V was pared by 4 bases and J by 2 bases, with 1 base of the junction left unmatched. The CDR3 spans 14 residues. CDR3 protein: CASSGQGRNQPQHF. CDR3 bases: TGTGCCAGCAGTGGACAGGGGCGCAATCAGCCCCAGCATTTT.

The chain joins TRBV7-9 to TRBJ1-1; no clear D gene. The ends were cut back, 5 bases at V and 7 bases at J, with 23 bases in the middle. Germline CDR1 and CDR2: SEHNR and FQNEAQ (reference sequence). The CDR3 covers 16 residues. The CDR3 DNA reads TGTGCCAGCAGCCTCCCCGGCGGACCGGGAGCGGATGAAGCTTTCTTT. Protein sequence: CASSLPGGPGADEAFF. Full variable domain (remainder filled in from reference TRBV7-9 and TRBJ1-1): DTGVSQNPRHKITKRGQNVTFRCDPISEHNRLYWYRQTLGQGPEFLTYFQNEAQLEKSRLLSDRFSAERPKGSFSTLEIQRTEQGDSAMYLCASSLPGGPGADEAFFGQGTRLTVV.

This clone was seen a single time. The chain couples TRBV12-3 or TRBV12-4 to TRBJ1-2, with unresolved D. The CDR3 is 12 amino acids. V was clipped by 3 bases and J by 8 bases, with 10 bases between them. The CDR3 reads CASSFGVGGYTF. DNA for the CDR3: TGTGCCAGCAGTTTTGGCGTAGGCGGCTACACCTTC.

The chain has TRBV4-2 and TRBJ2-2; possible D gene TRBD1, 5 bases. V was shortened by 4 bases and J by 4 bases, with 10 bases between the two germline ends. Germline V gives CDR1 LGHNA, CDR2 YNFKEQ. The CDR3 runs to 14 residues. The chain's CDR3 is CASSPEGATGELFF. CDR3 nucleotide sequence: TGTGCCAGCAGCCCCGAAGGGGCCACCGGGGAGCTGTTTTTT.

The genes are TRBV2 and TRBJ2-7; weak D call: TRBD2 (5 bases). V was cut by 9 bases and J by 3 bases, with 12 bases left in between. Germline V CDR1 and CDR2: SNHLY, FYNNEI. The CDR3 extends over 12 amino acids. CDR3 DNA: TGTGCCAGTACTAGTGGTAACTACGAGCAGTACTTC. Residues: CASTSGNYEQYF.

The V gene is TRBV7-2, the J gene TRBJ1-3, with 7 bases matching TRBD1. Unmatched junction bases numbered 3, after V lost 5 bases and J lost 2 bases. The CDR3 covers 14 residues. Germline V gene lookup returns CDR1 SGHTA and CDR2 FQGNSA. In DNA, the CDR3 is TGTGCCAGCAGCGTGGGACAGACTGGAAACACCATATATTTT. Translated: CASSVGQTGNTIYF. Complete variable domain (other parts from reference TRBV7-2 and TRBJ1-3): GAGVSQSPSNKVTEKGKDVELRCDPISGHTALYWYRQSLGQGLEFLIYFQGNSAPDKSGLPSDRFSAERTGGSVSTLTIQRTQQEDSAVYLCASSVGQTGNTIYFGEGSWLTVV.

The chain joins TRBV27 to TRBJ1-5, with a possible D match to TRBD1 (5 bases). The V gene's germline CDR1 is MNHEY and CDR2 SMNVEV (reference sequence). V lost 5 bases and J lost 7, with 18 bases in between. This CDR3 region has 15 residues. The CDR3: CASSGGREGRQPQHF. In DNA form, the CDR3 reads TGTGCCAGCAGTGGCGGCAGGGAGGGTCGCCAGCCCCAGCATTTT.

This rearrangement joins TRBV7-3 to TRBJ1-1, with D uncertain. Per germline, CDR1 SGHTA and CDR2 FQGTGA. The length of the CDR3 is 13 residues. V lost 5 bases, J lost 3 bases, and 10 bases lay in between. CDR3 bases: TGTGCCAGCAGCCACACGGGCTACACTGAAGCTTTCTTT. Protein: CASSHTGYTEAFF.

The chain carries TRBV9 and TRBJ2-3; D not certain. V lost 3 bases, J lost 5 bases, and 7 bases lay in between. In germline, CDR1 is SGDLS, CDR2 YYNGEE. This CDR3 spans 12 amino acids. The chain's CDR3 is CASSGLGDTQYF. CDR3 nucleotide sequence: TGTGCCAGCAGCGGTTTAGGAGATACGCAGTATTTT.

The chain carries TRBV5-1 and TRBJ2-3, with D unresolved. The V end was cut by 2 bases, the J end by 3 bases, with 7 bases between. From germline, CDR1 is SGHRS and CDR2 YFSETQ. The CDR3 totals 13 residues. Here the CDR3 reads CASSFSRTDTQYF. In DNA, the CDR3 is TGCGCCAGCAGCTTTAGTAGGACAGATACGCAGTATTTT. Full variable domain (missing parts from reference TRBV5-1 and TRBJ2-3): KAGVTQTPRYLIKTRGQQVTLSCSPISGHRSVSWYQQTPGQGLQFLFEYFSETQRNKGNFPGRFSGRQFSNSRSEMNVSTLELGDSALYLCASSFSRTDTQYFGPGTRLTVL.

The chain has TRBV19 and TRBJ1-4; tentative D call: TRBD1 (6 bases). Trimming took off 7 bases at V and 5 bases at J, with 14 bases between the two ends. Germline CDR1 and CDR2: LNHDA and SQIVND (reference sequence). CDR3 size: 14 residues. CDR3 nucleotide sequence: TGTGCCAGTACCATGGGACATACAAATGAAAAACTGTTTTTT. Encoded protein: CASTMGHTNEKLFF.

The V gene is TRBV11-3, the J gene TRBJ2-3; D unresolved. V lost 2 bases to trimming and J lost 2 bases, with 11 bases between them. Germline V gene data show CDR1 as SGHNT and CDR2 as YENEEA. This CDR3 region has 15 residues. The CDR3 region has the DNA TGTGCCAGCAGCTTAAGAAGAGGCTTCACAGATACGCAGTATTTT. Translating it yields CASSLRRGFTDTQYF.

The chain is built from TRBV27 and TRBJ1-5; D is unclear. The CDR3 runs 14 residues. CDR1 and CDR2 (germline): MNHEY, SMNVEV (reference sequence). V was cut by 2 bases and J by 0 bases, with 5 bases left in between. CDR3 sequence (DNA): TGTGCCAGCAGTTTAATGGGTAGCAATCAGCCCCAGCATTTT. Translated, it gives CASSLMGSNQPQHF.

The genes are TRBV11-2 and TRBJ2-5; 11 bases are shared with TRBD1. This CDR3 is built from 14 residues. The J segment lost 4 bases and the V segment lost 4 bases, leaving 2 bases of the junction unmatched. CDR1 and CDR2 from the germline V gene are SGHAT and FQNNGV. CDR3 coding DNA: TGTGCCAGCAGCTCGGGACAGGGGGGAGAGACCCAGTACTTC. It is translated as CASSSGQGGETQYF.

The chain carries TRBV18 and TRBJ1-2; 10 bases match TRBD1. The CDR3 is 14 amino acids. With V trimmed by 6 bases and J by 4 bases, 5 bases remained unmatched. Germline V lookup: CDR1 KGHSH, CDR2 LQKENI. CDR3 in amino acids: CASSPGQGFYGYTF. In DNA, the CDR3 is TGTGCCAGCTCCCCGGGACAGGGGTTCTATGGCTACACCTTC.

The chain has TRBV9 and TRBJ2-5, with D tentatively TRBD1 (7 bases). The CDR3 has 14 residues. The V end lost 2 bases, the J end lost 5 bases, and 13 bases lay between the germline ends. Germline V CDR1 and CDR2: SGDLS, YYNGEE. CDR3 region: CASSVRDSGETQYF. CDR3 nucleotide sequence: TGTGCCAGCAGCGTCCGGGACAGCGGGGAGACCCAGTACTTC.